Reported below is one T cell receptor (beta chain). They ran version v3.0 of the immunoSEQ assay at survey level. The table came from immunoSEQ multiplex PCR; TCRdb's copy has only in-frame clones and leaves some out. The sample carries about 25,000 clones, roughly 78% recorded once. The data were taken from a study of long-term antiretroviral therapy in people with HIV. V trimming: 9 bases; J trimming: 2 bases; junction bases outside the gene matches: 9. Germline CDR1 is SNHLY and CDR2 is FYNNEI. The CDR3 has 14 amino acids. This receptor was identified in a woman between 40 and 50 years old with HIV. The chain combines TRBV2 with TRBJ2-5, with TRBD2 matching 7 bases. Here the sequenced sample was unsorted PBMCs, taken 1.2 years after starting antiretroviral therapy. DNA of the CDR3: TGTGCCAGTCTACCGGGGGGTAGACAAGAGACCCAGTACTTC. It yields the protein CASLPGGRQETQYF.